This paragraph covers one T cell receptor beta chain sequence. Its antigen is as yet unknown. Libraries were prepared by immunoSEQ multiplex PCR; TCRdb keeps only in-frame clonotypes and omits some of them. The sample shows about 110,000 clones, almost 90% of them seen only once. Time point indicated: week 11, during vaccination. Vaccination used 300 ug of mutant IDH1 20-mer peptide per dose, with topical imiquimod. This sample is drawn from a study of a mutant IDH1 vaccine in newly diagnosed glioma. On the study more broadly: Investigators started vaccination 4-6 weeks after radiotherapy alone, or with temozolomide cycles.

This receptor was identified in a woman aged 50 to 60 with glioma. The source material was PBMCs, sampled from a glioma patient whose treatment included an IDH1 peptide vaccine.

CDR3 sequence: CASSFTQGGYSGANVLTF. In DNA, the CDR3 is TGCGCCAGCAGCTTTACACAGGGAGGTTACTCTGGGGCCAACGTCCTGACTTTC. The chain is built from TRBV5-1 and TRBJ2-6; possibly TRBD1 or TRBD2 for D (6 bases each). Trimming pared 2 bases from V and 0 bases from J, leaving 15 bases between. CDR3 length equals 18 residues. Germline-derived CDR1 and CDR2 are SGHRS and YFSETQ.